This T cell receptor beta chain was obtained from a study of early T cells in non-severe SARS-CoV-2 infection. On the study more broadly: The chains were unpaired, and the sequenced material was bulk RNA from unsorted whole blood. Study-level results: VDJdb matching, biased toward anti-spike CD8 responses, missed private and CD4 specificities.

Individual cDNA molecules each received unique molecular identifiers attached to them. TCRdb reprocessed the 5' RACE reads with MiXCR, giving one entry per CDR3 protein. The sample consists of tens of thousands of distinct CDR3 sequences, about 9.4% of them appearing once. This clonotype was recorded many times. Antigen: not known. The CDR3 length is 12 residues. Germline V gene lookup returns CDR1 SQVTM and CDR2 ANQGSEA. V was trimmed by 1 base and J by 14 bases, leaving 17 bases between them. The sequencing here drew on whole blood, taken at baseline. The gene calls are TRBV29-1 and TRBJ1-2; D may be TRBD1 (5 bases). This TCR came from an adult who was a healthcare worker with PCR-confirmed SARS-CoV-2 infection or an uninfected control (not recorded which). This chain's CDR3 is CSVEAQRAGSTF. For the CDR3, the DNA is TGCAGCGTTGAAGCCCAAAGGGCAGGGAGTACCTTC.